This T cell receptor beta chain is drawn from a study of early T cells in non-severe SARS-CoV-2 infection. Study-level background: The study sequenced bulk RNA from unsorted whole blood, with chains unpaired. Points from the study as a whole: The VDJdb matching leaned toward anti-spike CD8 responses and overlooked private and CD4 specificities.

This clonotype was seen repeatedly, ten times or more. As yet, its antigen is unknown. The TCR library protocol attached unique molecular identifiers to the individual cDNA molecules. TCRdb passed the 5' RACE reads through MiXCR, listing each CDR3 protein once. The repertoire holds over 70,000 distinct CDR3 sequences, with approximately 15% as singletons. The length of the CDR3 is 17 residues. CDR1 and CDR2 (germline): SGHRS, YFSETQ. Trimming took off 0 bases at V and 0 bases at J, with 12 bases between the two ends. This chain joins TRBV5-1 and TRBJ2-2; the D is unclear. This TCR derives from an adult who was a healthcare worker with PCR-confirmed SARS-CoV-2 infection or an uninfected control (not recorded which). Sequencing input: whole blood. The CDR3 DNA follows: TGCGCCAGCAGCTTGGGTCACAGAGATCCGAACACCGGGGAGCTGTTTTTT. Translated, it gives CASSLGHRDPNTGELFF.